One TCR beta chain is described in this entry. In this sample, this clone turned up a few times. This receptor's antigen is unknown. Nothing much larger sits one base from this clone, and base qualities are not available. TCRbeta CDR3 regions were amplified from genomic DNA by means of the immunoSEQ Assay, a bias-controlled multiplex PCR. The study's processing was this. The number of nucleated cells in each sample was estimated by amplification of reference gene primers within the assay. To quantify the absolute abundance of each unique TCRbeta CDR3 rearrangement, sequence reads were collapsed and filtered. For each sample, productive Simpson clonality was calculated as the square root of Simpson's diversity index across productive rearrangements. TCRdb carries this immuneACCESS record with in-frame sequences only. Its versions omit some clonotypes, under half of them owing to an unresolved V gene in the studies checked, with the rest unexplained. V, J and clone size were drawn from that table, and D and trimming were deduced from the DNA. The sample has about 190,000 clones on record, more than 70% of them singletons. Of the sample, under 12% falls within the top ten clones.

This sample was included in a study of blood T cell repertoires in COVID-19 (dated by TCRdb to the early 2020s). Context from the whole study: The collaborator samples originated in the United States, Italy and Spain and spanned the acute and convalescent phases of COVID-19. The prospective study material was composed of cDNA or gDNA derived from T cells, B-cell-depleted T cells, or PBMCs. Deeply sampled blood TCRbeta repertoires from subjects exposed to, actively infected with, or recovered from COVID-19 were included in the dataset. The repertoires were made available in a free public database intended to serve as a resource for research on the immune response to SARS-CoV-2. The samples were drawn from two sources: the first 160 participants of the ongoing ImmuneRACE study, and 1,000 to 1,500 subjects contributed by 6 global collaborators. The sample metadata nearly always contained a de-identified subject ID, COVID-19 status, age in years and sex. HLA class I and class II types, where available, came from metadata supplied by the sample provider rather than from assay-based typing.

At the junction V is shortened by 7 bases and J by 4 bases; bases outside the gene matches: 5. Including cysteine and phenylalanine, the CDR3 has 14 amino acids. Only the CDR3 portion is preserved as DNA: 42 bases, with reading frame beginning at the first base. As encoded in the germline V gene, CDR1 is SNHLY while CDR2 is FYNNEI. The collaborating institutions used their own protocols to collect whole blood in K2EDTA tubes. For TCRbeta analysis, collaborator samples were shipped as frozen whole blood, as isolated PBMCs, or as DNA extracted from either sample type. Paper-wide results and their limitations: Clinical and demographic metadata were provided uncurated, with the amount varying by source and participant.

The V and J genes are TRBV2 and TRBJ2-7; TRBD2 lines up with 12 middle nucleotides. The sequenced sample was peripheral blood. This TCR derives from an elderly woman with active or convalescent COVID-19. The CDR3 protein sequence reads: CASTSGLAGYEQYF. The bases read TGTGCCAGCACCTCGGGACTAGCGGGTTACGAGCAGTACTTC.